This TCR beta chain was obtained from a study of T cell repertoires in cytomegalovirus infection (dated by TCRdb to between 2018 and 2021). About the full investigation: Recently identified HLA-C-restricted CMV epitopes, whose presentation resists viral immunomodulation, were targeted by peptide stimulations together with well-studied HLA-B-restricted epitopes. The HLA type of each donor mattered for the analysis, because public TCR beta signatures pointed to carriage of CMV infection along with the matching HLA type. Results and caveats for the whole study, not just this receptor: The ex vivo response was dominated by HLA-C-restricted CMV-specific TCR beta clonotypes, which also provided the single most frequent clonotype in two of eight donors. Carriers of CMV infection plus the relevant HLA type were discriminated by the cumulative frequency of public TCR beta family members in the study cohort and in an independent approximately 350-donor cohort.

The sample's treatment or condition label is to be understood as: in vitro stimulation with specific CMV peptide epitopes to enrich CMV-specific T cells. TCRdb lists the instrument as Illumina HiSeq 1500. Through fastp at Q25 and MiXCR, TCRdb rebuilt clones from the public reads, retaining in-frame beta chains. All rows with the same CDR3 protein become a single entry with the most common DNA and genes. In this sample the table shows about half a million distinct CDR3 sequences, approximately 42% of which occur a single time. The ten largest clones add up to about 41% of the sample. V is trimmed back by 2 bases and J by 4 bases, and the junction contains 4 bases that no gene match accounts for. CDR1 and CDR2 (SGHNT, YYREEE) derive from the germline V gene (reference sequence). Reading from cysteine to phenylalanine, the CDR3 counts 15 amino acids. Here the CDR3 DNA is all that survives: 45 bases in frame from base 1.

This clonotype was counted a single time. The antigen it binds to is not known. Base quality data are lacking; no much larger clone is found one base away. One read provides weak support. The clonotype comes from a human donor in good health (CMV status not recorded). Some clones in this sample may be carry-over from other donors' samples. Sample: cultured PBMCs, taken from culture after CMV antigen stimulation. The chain is made from TRBV5-4 and TRBJ2-2; 8 bases in the middle match TRBD2. Read as DNA, the sequence is TGTGCCAGCAGCTTTTTCGGGGGGGGCACCGGGGAGCTGTTTTTT. It translates as CASSFFGGGTGELFF.